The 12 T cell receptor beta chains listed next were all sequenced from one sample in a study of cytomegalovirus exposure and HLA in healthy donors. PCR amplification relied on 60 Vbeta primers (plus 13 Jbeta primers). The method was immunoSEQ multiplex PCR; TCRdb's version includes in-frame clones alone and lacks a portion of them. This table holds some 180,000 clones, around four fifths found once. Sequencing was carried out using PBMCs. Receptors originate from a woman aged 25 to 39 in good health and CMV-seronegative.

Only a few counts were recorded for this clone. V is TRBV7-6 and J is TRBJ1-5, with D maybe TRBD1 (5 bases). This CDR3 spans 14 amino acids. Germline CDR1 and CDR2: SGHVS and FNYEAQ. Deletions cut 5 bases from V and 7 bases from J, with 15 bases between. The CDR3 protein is CASSPRQTGQPQHF. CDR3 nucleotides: TGTGCCAGCAGCCCACGACAGACTGGGCAGCCCCAGCATTTT.

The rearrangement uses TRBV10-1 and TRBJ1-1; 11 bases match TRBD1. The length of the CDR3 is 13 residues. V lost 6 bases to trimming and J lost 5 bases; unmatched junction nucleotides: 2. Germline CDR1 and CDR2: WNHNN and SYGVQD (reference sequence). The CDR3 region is CASSRDRGTEAFF. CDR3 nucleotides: TGCGCCAGCAGCAGGGACAGGGGGACTGAAGCTTTCTTT.

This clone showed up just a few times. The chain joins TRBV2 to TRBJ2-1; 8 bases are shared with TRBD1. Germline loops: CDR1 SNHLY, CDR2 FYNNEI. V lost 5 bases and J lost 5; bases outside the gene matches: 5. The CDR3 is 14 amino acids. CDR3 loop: CASSSQGADNEQFF. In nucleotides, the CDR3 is TGTGCCAGCAGTTCCCAGGGGGCTGACAATGAGCAGTTCTTC. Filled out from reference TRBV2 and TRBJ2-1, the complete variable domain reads EPEVTQTPSHQVTQMGQEVILRCVPISNHLYFYWYRQILGQKVEFLVSFYNNEISEKSEIFDDQFSVERPDGSNFTLKIRSTKLEDSAMYFCASSSQGADNEQFFGPGTRLTVL.

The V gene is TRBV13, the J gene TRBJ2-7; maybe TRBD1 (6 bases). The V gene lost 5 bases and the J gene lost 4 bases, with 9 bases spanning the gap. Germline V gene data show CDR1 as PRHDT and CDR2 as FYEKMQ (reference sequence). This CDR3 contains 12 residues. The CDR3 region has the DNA TGTGCCAGCAGCGAACAGGGTTACGAGCAGTACTTC. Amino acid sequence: CASSEQGYEQYF.

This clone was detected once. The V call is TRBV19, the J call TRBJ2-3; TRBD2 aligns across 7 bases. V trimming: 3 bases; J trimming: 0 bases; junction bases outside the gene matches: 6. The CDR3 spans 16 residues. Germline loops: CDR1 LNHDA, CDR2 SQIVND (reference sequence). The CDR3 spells CASSIWGGSSTDTQYF. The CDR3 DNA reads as TGTGCCAGTAGTATTTGGGGGGGGTCCAGCACAGATACGCAGTATTTT.

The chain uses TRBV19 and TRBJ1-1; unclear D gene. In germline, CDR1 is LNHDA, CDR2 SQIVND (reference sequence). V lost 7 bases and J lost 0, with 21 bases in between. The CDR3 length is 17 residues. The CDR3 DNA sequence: TGTGCCAGTATCTCCCGTCCCCCCCCCGTCCTGAACACTGAAGCTTTCTTT. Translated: CASISRPPPVLNTEAFF.

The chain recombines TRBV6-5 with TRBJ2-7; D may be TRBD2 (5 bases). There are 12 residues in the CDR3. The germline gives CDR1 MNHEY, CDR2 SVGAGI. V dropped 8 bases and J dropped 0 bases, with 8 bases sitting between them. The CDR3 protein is CASGESSYEQYF. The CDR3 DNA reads TGTGCCAGCGGGGAGTCCTCCTACGAGCAGTACTTC.

The chain's CDR3 is CATSREPPGTSGGETQYF. In nucleotides, the CDR3 is TGTGCCACCAGCAGAGAACCACCCGGGACTAGCGGGGGTGAGACCCAGTACTTC. This chain links TRBV15 with TRBJ2-5, with TRBD2 matching 14 bases. There are 18 residues in the CDR3. CDR1 and CDR2 (germline): LNHNV, YYDKDF (reference sequence). Trimming at V came to 0 bases and at J to 5 bases, leaving 8 bases not matched to a gene.

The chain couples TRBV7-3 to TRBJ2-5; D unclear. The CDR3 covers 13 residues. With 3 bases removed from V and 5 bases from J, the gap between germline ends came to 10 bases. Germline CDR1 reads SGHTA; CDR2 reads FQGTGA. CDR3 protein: CASSFDPRETQYF. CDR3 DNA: TGTGCCAGCAGCTTCGACCCCAGGGAGACCCAGTACTTC. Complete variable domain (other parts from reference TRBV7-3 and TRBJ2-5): GAGVSQTPSNKVTEKGKYVELRCDPISGHTALYWYRQSLGQGPEFLIYFQGTGAADDSGLPNDRFFAVRPEGSVSTLKIQRTERGDSAVYLCASSFDPRETQYFGPGTRLLVL.

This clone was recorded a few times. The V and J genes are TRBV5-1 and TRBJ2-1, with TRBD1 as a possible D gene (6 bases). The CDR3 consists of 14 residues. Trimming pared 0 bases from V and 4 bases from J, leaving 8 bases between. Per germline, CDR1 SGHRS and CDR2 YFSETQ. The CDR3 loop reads CASSLVGQYNEQFF. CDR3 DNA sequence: TGCGCCAGCAGCTTGGTGGGACAATACAATGAGCAGTTCTTC.

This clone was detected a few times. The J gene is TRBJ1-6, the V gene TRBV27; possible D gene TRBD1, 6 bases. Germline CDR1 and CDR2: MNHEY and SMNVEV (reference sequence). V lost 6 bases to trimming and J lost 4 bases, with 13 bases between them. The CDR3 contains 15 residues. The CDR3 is CASRDDGQYNSPLHF. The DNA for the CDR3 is TGTGCCAGCAGAGATGACGGACAGTATAATTCACCCCTCCACTTT.

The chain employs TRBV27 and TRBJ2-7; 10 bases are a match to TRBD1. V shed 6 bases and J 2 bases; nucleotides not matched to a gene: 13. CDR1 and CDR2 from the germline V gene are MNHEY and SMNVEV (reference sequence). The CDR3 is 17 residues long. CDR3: CASRYRRATGGTYEQYF. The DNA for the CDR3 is TGTGCCAGCAGATACCGAAGAGCGACAGGGGGCACCTACGAGCAGTACTTC.